This T cell receptor beta chain derives from a study of blood T cell repertoires in COVID-19. Study information: Some COVID-19 samples were acute and others convalescent; all came from the United States, Italy and Spain.

CDR1 is KGHSH, CDR2 LQKENI, per germline. This CDR3 comprises 14 residues. The V gene lost 2 bases and the J gene lost 2 bases, with 10 bases spanning the gap. In the original analysis: Amplification from reference gene primers served as the basis for estimated nucleated cell counts. Using immunoSEQ multiplex PCR, the repertoire was profiled, and TCRdb retains in-frame clones only, with some absent. The DNA was the basis for D and trimming; V, J and clone size are from that table. This sample has under 200,000 clones, with about four fifths found just once. Residents of about two dozen US areas, aged roughly 18 to 89 years, made up the participants. In assigning cohorts, the study relied on participant-reported clinical history.

The clonotype originates from an older woman who had recovered from COVID-19. The sample consisted of PBMCs or T cells enriched from blood (not recorded which). The J gene is TRBJ2-7, the V gene TRBV18, with D perhaps TRBD1 (5 bases). In DNA form, the CDR3 reads TGTGCCAGCTCACCAAAGGGGTTCCCCTACGAGCAGTACTTC. It codes for CASSPKGFPYEQYF.